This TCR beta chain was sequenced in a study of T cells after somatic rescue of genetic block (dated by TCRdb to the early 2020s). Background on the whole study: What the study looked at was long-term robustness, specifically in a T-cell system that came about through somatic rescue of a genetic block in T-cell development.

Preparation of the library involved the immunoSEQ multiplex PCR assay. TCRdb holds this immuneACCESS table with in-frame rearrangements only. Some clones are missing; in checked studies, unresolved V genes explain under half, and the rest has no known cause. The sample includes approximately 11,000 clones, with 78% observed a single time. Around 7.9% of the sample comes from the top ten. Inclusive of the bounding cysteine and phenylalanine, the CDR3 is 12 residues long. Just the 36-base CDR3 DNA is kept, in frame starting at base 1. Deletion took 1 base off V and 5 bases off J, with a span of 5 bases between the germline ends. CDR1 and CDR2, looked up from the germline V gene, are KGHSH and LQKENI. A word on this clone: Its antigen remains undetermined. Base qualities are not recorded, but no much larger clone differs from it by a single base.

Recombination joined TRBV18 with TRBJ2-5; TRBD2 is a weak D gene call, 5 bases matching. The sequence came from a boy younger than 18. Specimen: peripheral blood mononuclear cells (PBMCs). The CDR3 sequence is CASSPRTETQYF. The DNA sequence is TGTGCCAGCTCACCACGGACTGAGACCCAGTACTTC.